Detailed here is one TCR beta chain. This sample was included in a study of blood T cell repertoires in COVID-19. In the study overall: Researchers got acute and convalescent COVID-19 samples from the United States, Italy and Spain.

This CDR3 has 13 residues. Germline V CDR1 and CDR2: LGHNA, YSLEER. V lost 0 bases and J 13 bases, leaving 15 bases between the germline ends. In the authors' workflow: Nucleated cell number was recorded as an estimate derived from reference gene primer amplification. Here immunoSEQ multiplex PCR was the method, and the copy in TCRdb shows in-frame clones only, minus some. The V and J calls and clone size come from that table; D and trimming were worked out from the DNA. The sample contains about 280,000 clones, approximately 86% of which appear only once. Sequenced sample: peripheral blood. This TCR was sampled from a man younger than 35 with active or convalescent COVID-19. The chain has TRBV4-3 and TRBJ1-1; D call uncertain. The CDR3 here is CASSQDRRLGSFF. CDR3 nucleotide sequence: TGCGCCAGCAGCCAAGATAGGAGGTTGGGGAGTTTCTTT.